The 27 T cell receptor beta chains below all came from one sample that was sequenced in a study of post-analysis software for immune sequencing data. These receptors have no known antigen. Unique molecular identifiers tagged the TCR beta cDNA libraries. A single record per CDR3 protein comes from TCRdb applying MiXCR to the PCR reads. The data show 740,000 or so distinct CDR3 sequences, approximately 53% seen once. Study-wide results and caveats: Compared with controls, patients had more of about 5 TRBV segments, including TRBV5-6, TRBV5-1 and TRBV20-1.

Sequenced sample: blood. Receptors were obtained from a girl between 10 and 17 years old with multiple sclerosis.

This chain connects TRBV20-1 to TRBJ2-5, with 13 bases fitting TRBD2. V lost 2 bases, J lost 2 bases, and 2 bases stayed unmatched. The CDR3 sequence is 15 residues long. From germline, CDR1 is DFQATT and CDR2 SNEGSKA (reference sequence). The CDR3 loop reads CSARRTSGRQETQYF. DNA for the CDR3: TGCAGTGCTAGACGGACTAGCGGGAGACAAGAGACCCAGTACTTC.

The V and J genes are TRBV20-1 and TRBJ1-6; TRBD1 agrees at 8 bases. Per the germline V gene, CDR1 is DFQATT and CDR2 is SNEGSKA (reference sequence). There are 14 residues in the CDR3. V was clipped by 5 bases and J by 3 bases; unmatched bases: 3. CDR3 DNA: TGCAGTGCTTCACAGGGGGACTATAATTCACCCCTCCACTTT. Residues: CSASQGDYNSPLHF.

This chain links TRBV5-1 with TRBJ2-1; TRBD2 matches 8 bases. V shed 5 bases and J 1 base; nucleotides not matched to a gene: 5. The CDR3 has 15 residues. The germline V gene encodes CDR1 SGHRS and CDR2 YFSETQ. CDR3 sequence: CASRVAGWSYNEQFF. The CDR3 DNA reads as TGCGCCAGCAGGGTAGCGGGATGGTCCTACAATGAGCAGTTCTTC.

This clonotype occurred once. This chain joins TRBV29-1 and TRBJ2-1; D remains ambiguous. Trimming removed 7 bases from V and 13 bases from J, with 32 bases in between. This CDR3 has 16 amino acids. Germline loops: CDR1 SQVTM, CDR2 ANQGSEA. CDR3 protein: CSACLWDHKELETQFF. The CDR3 nucleotides are TGCAGCGCATGTTTGTGGGATCACAAGGAGTTGGAGACCCAGTTCTTC.

This clonotype occurred a few times. This chain connects TRBV5-1 to TRBJ2-4; D gene uncertain. The CDR3 contains 15 residues. Trimming pared 0 bases from V and 0 bases from J, leaving 7 bases between. From germline, CDR1 is SGHRS and CDR2 YFSETQ. The CDR3 is CASSLDQLAKNIQYF. In DNA form, the CDR3 reads TGCGCCAGCAGCTTGGACCAGCTAGCCAAAAACATTCAGTACTTC.

This clonotype was detected only once. This rearrangement joins TRBV14 to TRBJ2-3; D may match TRBD1 or TRBD2 (6 bases each). Deletions cut 3 bases from V and 2 bases from J, with 15 bases between. Germline CDR1 and CDR2: SGHDN and FVKESK. The length of the CDR3 is 16 residues. The CDR3 DNA reads TGTGCCAGCAGCCACTCGGGGGCGAGTATCACAGATACGCAGTATTTT. Protein sequence: CASSHSGASITDTQYF.

V is TRBV20-1 and J is TRBJ2-5; 8 bases map to TRBD1. The CDR3 length is 13 residues. Germline V lookup: CDR1 DFQATT, CDR2 SNEGSKA (reference sequence). With V trimmed by 5 bases and J by 5 bases, 7 bases remained unmatched. Written as DNA, the CDR3 is TGCAGTGCTGAACAGGGGGTTGGCGAGACCCAGTACTTC. It yields the protein CSAEQGVGETQYF.

The V and J genes are TRBV20-1 and TRBJ2-1; unclear D gene. The length of the CDR3 is 13 residues. CDR1 and CDR2 (germline): DFQATT, SNEGSKA (reference sequence). Trimming removed 1 base at V and 6 bases at J, with 10 bases between. CDR3 nucleotide sequence: TGCAGTGCTAGAGGTCCTGCCCGCAATGAGCAGTTCTTC. It encodes CSARGPARNEQFF.

This clonotype was counted once. The gene calls are TRBV3-1 and TRBJ2-3; 9 bases agree with TRBD2. The V gene's germline CDR1 is LGHDT and CDR2 YNNKEL (reference sequence). This CDR3 is 16 amino acids long. The V gene end was trimmed by 3 bases and the J gene end by 1 base; junction bases not matched to a gene: 5. The CDR3 nucleotides read TGTGCCAGCAGCCATTCCGGACTAGCGCGCACAGATACGCAGTATTTT. Protein sequence: CASSHSGLARTDTQYF.

This clonotype was detected many times. J is TRBJ2-7 and V is TRBV6-6; possible D gene TRBD2, 5 bases. The CDR3 runs 16 residues. The ends were cut back, 0 bases at V and 3 bases at J, with 15 bases in the middle. Per germline, CDR1 MNHNY and CDR2 SVGAGI (reference sequence). CDR3 DNA: TGTGCCAGCAGTTACTCGACGGTGTCTAGCAGCTACGAGCAGTACTTC. Translation: CASSYSTVSSSYEQYF.

This rearrangement joins TRBV29-1 to TRBJ1-2; 8 bases agree with TRBD1. The CDR3 consists of 15 residues. The J segment lost 2 bases and the V segment lost 8 bases, leaving 13 bases of the junction unmatched. Per germline, CDR1 SQVTM and CDR2 ANQGSEA. In DNA form, the CDR3 reads TGCAGCTTTGGCCCAGGGGGCGAACGAAACTATGGCTACACCTTC. Translation gives CSFGPGGERNYGYTF. Filled out from reference TRBV29-1 and TRBJ1-2, the complete variable domain reads SAVISQKPSRDICQRGTSLTIQCQVDSQVTMMFWYRQQPGQSLTLIATANQGSEATYESGFVIDKFPISRPNLTFSTLTVSNMSPEDSSIYLCSFGPGGERNYGYTFGSGTRLTVV.

The V gene is TRBV20-1, the J gene TRBJ2-1; 12 nucleotides align to TRBD2. The junction had 9 bases not matched to a gene; V was cut back by 5 bases and J by 7 bases. The length of the CDR3 is 15 residues. Germline lookup yields CDR1 DFQATT and CDR2 SNEGSKA (reference sequence). This CDR3 reads CSAPSSGRGGNEQFF. The CDR3 coding sequence is TGCAGTGCTCCCTCTAGCGGGAGGGGGGGGAATGAGCAGTTCTTC.

This clonotype was seen only a few times. The chain couples TRBV9 to TRBJ2-7; 8 bases are shared with TRBD1. This CDR3 is 14 amino acids long. From germline, CDR1 is SGDLS and CDR2 YYNGEE. After removal of 0 bases from V and 4 bases from J, the junction contained 3 bases not matched to a gene. CDR3 DNA sequence: TGTGCCAGCAGCGTAGATGGGACAGGTTACGAGCAGTACTTC. It specifies CASSVDGTGYEQYF.

The V and J genes are TRBV20-1 and TRBJ2-1, with 11 bases identical to TRBD2. V dropped 4 bases and J dropped 0; count of bases not matched to a gene: 11. The CDR3 has 18 residues. Germline CDR1 DFQATT, CDR2 SNEGSKA (reference sequence). CDR3 DNA: TGCAGTGCTAAGTCCGTAGCGGGGGGGCGGAGCTCCTACAATGAGCAGTTCTTC. The encoded protein is CSAKSVAGGRSSYNEQFF.

This clonotype was counted between two and nine times. This chain joins TRBV12-3 or TRBV12-4 and TRBJ2-7, with TRBD1 matching 9 bases. This CDR3 comprises 17 residues. Unmatched junction bases numbered 16, after V lost 3 bases and J lost 7 bases. The CDR3 loop is CASSFNLGGTGSWEQYF. In nucleotides, the CDR3 is TGTGCCAGCAGTTTTAATCTGGGCGGGACAGGGTCATGGGAGCAGTACTTC.

In this sample, this clonotype turned up a few times. This chain uses TRBV7-2 with TRBJ2-7; D not certain. V lost 2 bases and J lost 1, with 12 bases in between. This CDR3 contains 15 residues. Germline-derived CDR1 and CDR2 are SGHTA and FQGNSA. CDR3 sequence (DNA): TGTGCCAGCAGCTTATACTTTCCAGGTTCCTACGAGCAGTACTTC. Translated, it gives CASSLYFPGSYEQYF.

There are a few counts of this clonotype. This rearrangement joins TRBV4-1 to TRBJ1-2, with D uncertain. The V gene's germline CDR1 is MGHRA and CDR2 YSYEKL. V lost 3 bases, J lost 7 bases, and 12 bases lay in between. The CDR3 runs 13 residues. DNA of the CDR3: TGCGCCAGCAGCCAGGGCCCAGCCGGTGGCTACACCTTC. The encoded protein is CASSQGPAGGYTF.

CDR3 coding DNA: TGTGCCAGCAGCTTAGTTGGGACAGGGTATGTCGATGAGCAGTTCTTC. It encodes CASSLVGTGYVDEQFF. The V gene is TRBV7-2, the J gene TRBJ2-1; the match to TRBD1 covers 9 bases. Germline assignment: CDR1 SGHTA and CDR2 FQGNSA. V was clipped by 1 base and J by 8 bases; unmatched bases: 9. The CDR3 sequence is 16 residues long.

The chain carries TRBV4-1 and TRBJ2-5, with D uncertain. Per germline, CDR1 MGHRA and CDR2 YSYEKL. The CDR3 has 17 residues. V lost 0 bases and J 1 base, leaving 15 bases between the germline ends. The CDR3 DNA reads as TGCGCCAGCAGCCAAGATGGTACATTTGGAGCCCAAGAGACCCAGTACTTC. Its protein product is CASSQDGTFGAQETQYF.

The chain employs TRBV12-5 and TRBJ2-7; D is possibly TRBD2 (6 bases). V was cut by 3 bases and J by 4 bases, with 16 bases left in between. Looked up from germline, CDR1 is LGHNT and CDR2 is FRNRAP. The CDR3 extends over 15 amino acids. CDR3 sequence reads: CASGLSSGLTYEQYF. In nucleotides, the CDR3 is TGTGCTAGTGGTTTATCTTCGGGACTCACGTACGAGCAGTACTTC.

The V and J genes are TRBV20-1 and TRBJ1-2; 7 bases are a match to TRBD1. The CDR3 runs 14 residues. The V gene's germline CDR1 is DFQATT and CDR2 SNEGSKA (reference sequence). V was pared by 0 bases and J by 5 bases, with 6 bases of the junction left unmatched. CDR3 sequence: CSARDPQTGYGYTF. As DNA, the CDR3 is TGCAGTGCTAGAGATCCCCAGACAGGGTATGGCTACACCTTC.

This clonotype showed up just a few times. This sequence joins TRBV20-1 and TRBJ1-2; 9 bases agree with TRBD1. This CDR3 contains 12 residues. Germline CDR1 is DFQATT and CDR2 is SNEGSKA (reference sequence). V shed 6 bases and J 6 bases; nucleotides not matched to a gene: 5. The CDR3 is CSAEGTGHGYTF. CDR3 in DNA: TGCAGTGCGGAGGGGACAGGGCATGGCTACACCTTC.

This clonotype was observed a single time. This chain uses TRBV7-9 with TRBJ1-2; unclear D gene. The CDR3 is made up of 14 amino acids. V was trimmed by 7 bases and J by 0 bases, leaving 12 bases between them. Germline loops: CDR1 SEHNR, CDR2 FQNEAQ (reference sequence). Here the CDR3 reads CASNFPGPNYGYTF. The CDR3, as DNA: TGTGCCAGCAACTTCCCCGGGCCTAACTATGGCTACACCTTC.

Here the CDR3 DNA reads TGTGCCAGTATTGGACTAGCGGGGCAAGAGACCCAGTACTTC. Protein sequence: CASIGLAGQETQYF. This rearrangement joins TRBV2 to TRBJ2-5, with 12 bases that match TRBD2. Germline values: CDR1 SNHLY, CDR2 FYNNEI. V lost 9 bases to trimming and J lost 2 bases; unmatched junction nucleotides: 4. This CDR3 contains 14 residues.

The rearrangement joins TRBV7-9 to TRBJ1-4; possibly TRBD1 for D (6 bases). Deletions cut 2 bases from V and 7 bases from J, with 14 bases between. The CDR3 contains 15 residues. Germline V gene lookup returns CDR1 SEHNR and CDR2 FQNEAQ (reference sequence). CDR3 DNA sequence: TGTGCCAGCAGCTTATACGCGGGGGGCGGTGAAAAACTGTTTTTT. This gives the protein CASSLYAGGGEKLFF.

The chain joins TRBV5-1 to TRBJ1-2; D remains unclear. There are 16 residues in the CDR3. The germline gives CDR1 SGHRS, CDR2 YFSETQ. V was cut by 1 base and J by 0 bases, with 13 bases left in between. CDR3 nucleotide sequence: TGCGCCAGCAGCTTGACCCTTAGCCGCCCTAACTATGGCTACACCTTC. Its translation: CASSLTLSRPNYGYTF.

This clonotype was seen only a few times. The chain is built from TRBV20-1 and TRBJ2-1; the match to TRBD2 covers 8 bases. There are 16 residues in the CDR3. V was clipped by 1 base and J by 0 bases; unmatched bases: 5. CDR1 is DFQATT, CDR2 SNEGSKA, per germline (reference sequence). CDR3 DNA: TGCAGTGCTAGAGCTAGCGGGCTGAGCTCCTACAATGAGCAGTTCTTC. It encodes CSARASGLSSYNEQFF.